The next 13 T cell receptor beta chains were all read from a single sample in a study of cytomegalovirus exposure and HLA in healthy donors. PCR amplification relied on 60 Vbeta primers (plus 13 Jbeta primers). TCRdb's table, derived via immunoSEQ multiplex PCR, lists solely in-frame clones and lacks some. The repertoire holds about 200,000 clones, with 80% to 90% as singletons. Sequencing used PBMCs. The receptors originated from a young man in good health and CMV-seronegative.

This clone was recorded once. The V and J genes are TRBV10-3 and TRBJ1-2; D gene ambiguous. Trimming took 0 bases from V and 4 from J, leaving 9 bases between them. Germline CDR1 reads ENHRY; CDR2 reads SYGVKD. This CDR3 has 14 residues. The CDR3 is CAISESMKAYGYTF. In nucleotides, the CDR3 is TGTGCCATCAGTGAGTCGATGAAAGCCTATGGCTACACCTTC.

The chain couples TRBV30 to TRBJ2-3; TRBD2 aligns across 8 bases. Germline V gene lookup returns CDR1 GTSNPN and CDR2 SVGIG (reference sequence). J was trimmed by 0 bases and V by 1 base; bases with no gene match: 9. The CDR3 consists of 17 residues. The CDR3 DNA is TGTGCCTGGAGTGACTTCTCTAGCGGGCGCAGCACAGATACGCAGTATTTT. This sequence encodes CAWSDFSSGRSTDTQYF.

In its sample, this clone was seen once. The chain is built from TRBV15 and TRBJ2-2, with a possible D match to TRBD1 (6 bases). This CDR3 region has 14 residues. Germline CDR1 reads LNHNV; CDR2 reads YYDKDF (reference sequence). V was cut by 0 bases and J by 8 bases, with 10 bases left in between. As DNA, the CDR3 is TGTGCCACCAGCAGAGATTTGGGGACAGGGGAGCTGTTTTTT. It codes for CATSRDLGTGELFF.

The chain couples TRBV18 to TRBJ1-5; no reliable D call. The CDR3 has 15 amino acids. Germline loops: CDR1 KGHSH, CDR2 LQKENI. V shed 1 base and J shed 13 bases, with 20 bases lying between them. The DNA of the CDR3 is TGTGCCAGCTCACCACAGATGGGCCGAGAAGGCGTACAGCATTTT. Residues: CASSPQMGREGVQHF.

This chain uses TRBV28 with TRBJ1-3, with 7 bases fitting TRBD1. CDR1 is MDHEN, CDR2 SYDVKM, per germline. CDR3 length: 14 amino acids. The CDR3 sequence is CLTGRGGSGNTIYF. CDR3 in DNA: TGTCTGACAGGGCGGGGAGGCTCTGGAAACACCATATATTTT.

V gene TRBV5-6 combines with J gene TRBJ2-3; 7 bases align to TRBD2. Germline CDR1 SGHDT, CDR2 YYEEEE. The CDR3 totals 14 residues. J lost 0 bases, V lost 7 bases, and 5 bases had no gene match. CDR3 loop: CASETSASTDTQYF. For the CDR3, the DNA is TGTGCCAGCGAAACTAGCGCTAGCACAGATACGCAGTATTTT.

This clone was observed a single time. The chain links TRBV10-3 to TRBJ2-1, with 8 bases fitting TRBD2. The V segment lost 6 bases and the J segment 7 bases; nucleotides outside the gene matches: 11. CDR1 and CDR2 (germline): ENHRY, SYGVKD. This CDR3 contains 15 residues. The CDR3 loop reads CAIRPVPSGSNEQFF. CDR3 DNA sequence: TGTGCCATCAGACCCGTACCTAGCGGGTCTAATGAGCAGTTCTTC.

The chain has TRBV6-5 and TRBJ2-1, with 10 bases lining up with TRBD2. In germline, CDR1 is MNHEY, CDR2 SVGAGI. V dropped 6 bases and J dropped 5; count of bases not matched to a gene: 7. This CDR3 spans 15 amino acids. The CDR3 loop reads CASRTGLATDNEQFF. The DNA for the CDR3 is TGTGCCAGCAGAACGGGACTAGCGACTGACAATGAGCAGTTCTTC.

DNA of the CDR3: TGTGCCAGCAGTTTGGGCAGGGGTGGCTACACCTTC. Protein sequence: CASSLGRGGYTF. The V and J genes are TRBV27 and TRBJ1-2; maybe TRBD1 (6 bases). CDR3 length: 12 amino acids. Germline V gives CDR1 MNHEY, CDR2 SMNVEV (reference sequence). Trimming removed 3 bases at V and 7 bases at J, with 9 bases between.

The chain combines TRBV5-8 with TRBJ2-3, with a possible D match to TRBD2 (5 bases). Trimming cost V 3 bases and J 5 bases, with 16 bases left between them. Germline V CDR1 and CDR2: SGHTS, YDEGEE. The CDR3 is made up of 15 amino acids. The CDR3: CASSWSGEPKDTQYF. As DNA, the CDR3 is TGTGCCAGCAGCTGGTCTGGGGAGCCTAAAGATACGCAGTATTTT.

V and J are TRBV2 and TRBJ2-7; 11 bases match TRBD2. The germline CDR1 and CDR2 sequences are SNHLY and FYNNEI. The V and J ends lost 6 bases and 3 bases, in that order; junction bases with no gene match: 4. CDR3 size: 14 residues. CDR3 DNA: TGTGCCAGCAGGCTGACTAGCGGGAACTACGAGCAGTACTTC. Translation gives CASRLTSGNYEQYF.

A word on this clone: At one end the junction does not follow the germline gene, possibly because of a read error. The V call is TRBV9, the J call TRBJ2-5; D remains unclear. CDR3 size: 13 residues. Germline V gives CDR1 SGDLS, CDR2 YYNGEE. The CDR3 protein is CAGSVGMEETQYF. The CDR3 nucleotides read TGTGCCGGCAGCGTAGGAATGGAGGAGACCCAGTACTTC.

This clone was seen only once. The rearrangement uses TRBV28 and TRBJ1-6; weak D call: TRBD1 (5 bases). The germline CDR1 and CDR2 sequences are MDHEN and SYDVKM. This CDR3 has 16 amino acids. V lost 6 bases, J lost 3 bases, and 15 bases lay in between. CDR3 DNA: TGTGCCAGCAGCCCGGACAAGGCCCACTATAATTCACCCCTCCACTTT. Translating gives CASSPDKAHYNSPLHF. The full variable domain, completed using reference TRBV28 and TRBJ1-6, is DVKVTQSSRYLVKRTGEKVFLECVQDMDHENMFWYRQDPGLGLRLIYFSYDVKMKEKGDIPEGYSVSREKKERFSLILESASTNQTSMYLCASSPDKAHYNSPLHFGNGTRLTVT.